This TCR beta chain was found in a study of cytomegalovirus exposure and HLA in healthy donors. Points from the study as a whole: A later analysis linked a missense DCLRE1C variant to TCR beta V- and J-gene trimming.

This PCR relied on a set of 60 Vbeta primers and 13 Jbeta primers. The protocol was immunoSEQ multiplex PCR, while the TCRdb copy is restricted to in-frame clones and leaves out a portion. The sample lists roughly 180,000 clones; approximately 80% were seen once. About this clone: Its cognate antigen is unknown.

Germline V lookup: CDR1 SGHRS, CDR2 YFSETQ. The CDR3 is 12 amino acids. The V and J ends lost 7 bases and 7 bases respectively, with 15 bases between them. Source material: PBMCs. The chain joins TRBV5-1 to TRBJ2-7, with D possibly matching TRBD2 (5 bases). This sequence originates from a male donor in good health and CMV-seronegative. The chain's CDR3 is CASSSPREEQYF. The CDR3 bases are TGCGCCAGCTCCAGTCCCCGGGAAGAGCAGTACTTC.